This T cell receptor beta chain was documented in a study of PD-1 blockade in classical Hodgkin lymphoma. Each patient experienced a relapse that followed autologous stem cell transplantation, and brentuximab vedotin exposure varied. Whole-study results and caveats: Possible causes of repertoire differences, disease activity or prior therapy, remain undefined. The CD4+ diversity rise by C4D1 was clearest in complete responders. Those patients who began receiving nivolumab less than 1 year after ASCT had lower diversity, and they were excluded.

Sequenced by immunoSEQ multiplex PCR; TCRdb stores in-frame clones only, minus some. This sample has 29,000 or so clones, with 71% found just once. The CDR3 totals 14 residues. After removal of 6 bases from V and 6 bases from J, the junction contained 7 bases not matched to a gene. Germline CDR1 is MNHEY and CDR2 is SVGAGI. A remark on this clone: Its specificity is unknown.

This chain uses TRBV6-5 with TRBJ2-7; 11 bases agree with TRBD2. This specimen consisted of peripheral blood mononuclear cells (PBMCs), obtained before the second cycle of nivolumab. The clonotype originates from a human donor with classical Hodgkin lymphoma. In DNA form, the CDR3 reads TGTGCCAGCAGCCGTATAGCGGGGGGGGGCGAGCAGTACTTC. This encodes CASSRIAGGGEQYF.